What follows describes a single T cell receptor (beta chain). The entry originates in a study of OX40 agonist ivuxolimab in advanced cancers. The method was immunoSEQ multiplex PCR; TCRdb's version includes in-frame clones alone and lacks a portion of them. Of approximately 94,000 clones in the sample, roughly 89% are singletons; the top ten hold around 0.76%. The CDR3 length is 18 residues. CDR1 is WSHSY and CDR2 is SAAADI in the germline V gene. The V end was cut by 6 bases, the J end by 0 bases, with 21 bases between. The TCR comes from an adult with an advanced solid tumor such as melanoma, head and neck, liver or kidney cancer. Specimen: CD4+ or CD8+ T cells sorted from blood, collected in a trial of the OX40 agonist ivuxolimab. This chain links TRBV10-2 with TRBJ2-4; possibly TRBD2 for D (6 bases). CDR3 amino acids: CASREGGMAGLAKNIQYF. The CDR3 nucleotides read TGCGCCAGCAGGGAAGGAGGCATGGCGGGACTAGCCAAAAACATTCAGTACTTC.